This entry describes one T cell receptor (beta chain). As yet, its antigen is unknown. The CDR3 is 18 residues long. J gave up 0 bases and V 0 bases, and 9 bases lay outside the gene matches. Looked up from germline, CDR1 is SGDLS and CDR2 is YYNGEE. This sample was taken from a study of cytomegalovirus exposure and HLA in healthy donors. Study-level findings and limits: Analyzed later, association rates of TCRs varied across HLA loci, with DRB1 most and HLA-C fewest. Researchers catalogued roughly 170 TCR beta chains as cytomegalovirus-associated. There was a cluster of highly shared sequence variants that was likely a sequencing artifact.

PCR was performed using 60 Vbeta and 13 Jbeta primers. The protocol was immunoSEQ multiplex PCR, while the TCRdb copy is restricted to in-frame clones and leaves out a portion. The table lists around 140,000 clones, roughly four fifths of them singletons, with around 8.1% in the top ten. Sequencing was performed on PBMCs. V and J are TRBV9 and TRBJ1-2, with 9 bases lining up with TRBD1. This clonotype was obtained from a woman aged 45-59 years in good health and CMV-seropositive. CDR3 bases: TGTGCCAGCAGCGTAGTGATGGACAGGGGACAGGCTAACTATGGCTACACCTTC. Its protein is CASSVVMDRGQANYGYTF.